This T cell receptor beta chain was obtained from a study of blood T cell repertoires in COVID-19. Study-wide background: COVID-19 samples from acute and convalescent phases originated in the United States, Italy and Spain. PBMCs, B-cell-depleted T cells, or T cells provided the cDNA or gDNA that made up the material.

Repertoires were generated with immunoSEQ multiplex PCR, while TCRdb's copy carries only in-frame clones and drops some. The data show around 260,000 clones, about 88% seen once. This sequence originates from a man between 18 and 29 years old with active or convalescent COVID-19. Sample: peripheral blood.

CDR3 amino acids: CASGPGNTIYF. CDR3 nucleotide sequence: TGTGCCAGCGGTCCGGGGAACACCATATATTTT. The V call is TRBV25-1, the J call TRBJ1-3; D uncertain. Trimming took off 8 bases at V and 7 bases at J, with 9 bases between the two ends. Per germline, CDR1 MGHDK and CDR2 SYGVNS. The length of the CDR3 is 11 residues.